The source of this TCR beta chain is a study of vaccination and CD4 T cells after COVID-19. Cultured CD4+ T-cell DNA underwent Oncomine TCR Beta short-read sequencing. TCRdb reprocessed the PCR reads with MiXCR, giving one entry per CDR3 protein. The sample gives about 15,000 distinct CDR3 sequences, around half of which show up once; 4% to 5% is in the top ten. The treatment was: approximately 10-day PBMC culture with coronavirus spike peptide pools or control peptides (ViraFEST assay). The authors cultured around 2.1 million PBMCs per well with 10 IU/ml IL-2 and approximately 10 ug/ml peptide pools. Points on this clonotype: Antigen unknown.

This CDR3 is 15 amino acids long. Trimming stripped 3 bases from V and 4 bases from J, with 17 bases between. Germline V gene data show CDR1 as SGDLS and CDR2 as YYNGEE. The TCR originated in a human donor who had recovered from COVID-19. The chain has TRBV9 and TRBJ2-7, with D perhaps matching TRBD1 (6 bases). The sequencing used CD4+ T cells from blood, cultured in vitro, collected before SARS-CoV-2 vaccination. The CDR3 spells CASSAAPGTIYEQYF. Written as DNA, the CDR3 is TGTGCCAGCAGCGCCGCCCCCGGGACAATTTACGAGCAGTACTTC.